This TCR beta chain originates from a study of CD8+ T cells in alopecia areata. Investigators isolated RNA and reverse transcribed it into cDNA to act as the sequencing template. Sequencing used immunoSEQ multiplex PCR; TCRdb keeps in-frame clones, though not all of them. The sample includes 9,900 or so clones, roughly 59% of them seen just once. Samples from alopecia areata patients were lesional scalp punch biopsies and peripheral blood. CDR1 and CDR2 from the germline V gene are SGHNT and YYREEE (reference sequence). V dropped 4 bases and J dropped 5 bases, with 21 bases sitting between them. This CDR3 spans 16 amino acids.

This sequence was found in a human donor with alopecia areata. This sequence joins TRBV5-4 and TRBJ1-2, with D maybe TRBD1 (6 bases). Sequencing used skin, obtained at week 0. CDR3 amino acids: CASSRGPSGWQYGYTF. In DNA, the CDR3 is TGTGCCAGCAGCCGGGGGCCGAGTGGCTGGCAATATGGCTACACCTTC.